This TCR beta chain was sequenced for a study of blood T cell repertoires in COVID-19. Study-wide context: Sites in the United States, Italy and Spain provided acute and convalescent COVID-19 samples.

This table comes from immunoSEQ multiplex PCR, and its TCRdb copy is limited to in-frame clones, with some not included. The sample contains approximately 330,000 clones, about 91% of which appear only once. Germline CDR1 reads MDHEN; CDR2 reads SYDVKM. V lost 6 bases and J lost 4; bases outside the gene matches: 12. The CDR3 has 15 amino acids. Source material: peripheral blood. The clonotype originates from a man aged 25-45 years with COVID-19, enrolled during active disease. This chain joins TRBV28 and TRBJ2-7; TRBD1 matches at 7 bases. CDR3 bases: TGTGCCAGCAGGCACTCCCGGACAGGAAGGTACGAGCAGTACTTC. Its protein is CASRHSRTGRYEQYF.